The sample holds many counts of the clone carrying this T cell receptor beta chain. Antigen specificity is unknown. Hyperthyroidism was newly diagnosed in patients aged 18 to 65 (duration under 2 months). This sample is drawn from a study of T cells in Graves' hyperthyroidism and ophthalmopathy. Notes on the study in general: The model made its ophthalmopathy prediction, and onset followed a median 6.5 months later. Separation of ophthalmopathy from stable hyperthyroidism was achieved by a 13 V-J model. Blood also contained most expanded thyroid clonotypes above 0.001.

RNA transcripts yielded amplified TCR beta CDR3 regions. The primer set for the first-round RT-PCR of the TCR CDR3 was HTBI. MiXCR, run by TCRdb on the multiplex PCR reads, gives a single entry per CDR3 protein. Of roughly 420,000 distinct CDR3 sequences in the sample, roughly an eighth were seen once. V was shortened by 6 bases and J by 5 bases, with 10 bases between the two germline ends. The CDR3 runs to 12 residues. This receptor was taken from a woman between 18 and 29 years old with Graves' hyperthyroidism. Sequenced: blood. The rearrangement joins TRBV12-3 or TRBV12-4 to TRBJ2-5; D remains ambiguous. CDR3 sequence: CASSLVGETQYF. DNA of the CDR3: TGTGCCAGCAGCCTGGTCGGGGAGACCCAGTACTTC.